This T cell receptor beta chain is drawn from a study of human T cells and chemical hapten exposure. Findings of the study overall: TCRs above 1 in 1000 frequency did not change with DPC sensitization.

This clonotype was counted a few times. Antigen unknown. The time point: patch test 3, about 24 weeks after DPC sensitization. Treatment denoted: therapeutic diphenylcyclopropenone sensitization with weekly scalp DPC. Researchers sampled blood before each patch test went on. In the library, unique molecular identifiers were attached to individual cDNA molecules. MiXCR was run by TCRdb on the RACE reads, yielding one entry per CDR3 protein. The sample yields 95,000 to 150,000 distinct CDR3 sequences, about 10% seen once. The specimen was whole blood, collected in connection with sensitization to the hapten diphenylcyclopropenone (DPC). The receptor's source is a woman between 45 and 60 years old with alopecia areata. Some clones in this sample may be carry-over from other donors' samples.

The CDR3 reads CASSSRSGTALKGYGYTF. CDR3 coding DNA: TGCGCCAGCAGCTCGAGATCCGGGACAGCCTTAAAAGGCTATGGCTACACCTTC. The gene calls are TRBV5-1 and TRBJ1-2, with 7 bases that match TRBD1. Germline CDR1 SGHRS, CDR2 YFSETQ. Trimming at V came to 3 bases and at J to 4 bases, leaving 18 bases not matched to a gene. The CDR3 sequence is 18 residues long.